This record concerns one T cell receptor beta chain sequence. 5'RACE template switching generated TCR cDNA, adding a universal primer site and UMIs. TCRdb fed the 5' RACE reads into MiXCR, producing one record per CDR3 protein. The repertoire holds over 35,000 distinct CDR3 sequences, 5.5% to 7.5% seen once, with roughly 10% in the top ten. The sample comes from a study of T cells after yellow fever vaccination. The input for sequencing was PBMCs, either bulk or a sorted T-cell subset (CD4+, CD8+, memory, or dextramer-sorted; not recorded which), taken 45 days after the yellow fever booster vaccination. The TCR comes from a man aged 30-40 years who received the YFV17D yellow fever vaccine.

The CDR3 sequence: CASSLSGGELFF. CDR3 bases: TGTGCCAGCAGTCTTTCAGGCGGGGAGCTGTTTTTT. This rearrangement joins TRBV12-3 or TRBV12-4 to TRBJ2-2; D is undetermined. The CDR3 extends over 12 amino acids. Trimming removed 5 bases from V and 7 bases from J, with 8 bases in between.